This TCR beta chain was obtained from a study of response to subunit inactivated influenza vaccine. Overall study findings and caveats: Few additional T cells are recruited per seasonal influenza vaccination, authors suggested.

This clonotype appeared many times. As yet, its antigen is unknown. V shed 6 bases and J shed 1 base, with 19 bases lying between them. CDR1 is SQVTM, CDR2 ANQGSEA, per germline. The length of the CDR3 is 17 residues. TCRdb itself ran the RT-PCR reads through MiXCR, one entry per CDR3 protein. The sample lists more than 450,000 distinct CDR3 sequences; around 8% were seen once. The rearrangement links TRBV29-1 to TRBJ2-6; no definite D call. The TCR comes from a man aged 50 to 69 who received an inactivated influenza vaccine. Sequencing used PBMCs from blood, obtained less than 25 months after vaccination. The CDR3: CSVASQVVGSGANVLTF. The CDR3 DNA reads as TGCAGCGTGGCCTCGCAAGTAGTCGGATCTGGGGCCAACGTCCTGACTTTC.